A single T cell receptor beta chain is shown here with its context. Its antigen is currently unknown. This sample stems from a study of tumor and adjacent non-tumor tissue in lung cancer. Study-wide context: There were around 11 adenocarcinoma, 2 squamous cell carcinoma and 1 small cell lung cancer cases.

V lost 10 bases and J lost 4, with 18 bases in between. Per germline, CDR1 MDHEN and CDR2 SYDVKM. There are 14 residues in the CDR3. No cell sorting was done before RNA was extracted from the tissue. A modified ARM-PCR protocol with three rounds of nested PCR amplified TCRbeta. TCRdb reanalysed the multiplex PCR reads using MiXCR and keeps one entry per CDR3 protein. The sample includes under 250,000 distinct CDR3 sequences, 70% to 75% of them seen just once. Regarding the study as a whole: Normal lung showed higher cumulative top 100 clone frequency than tumor.

The sequencing input was lung tumor tissue. This chain links TRBV28 with TRBJ2-3; the D gene is possibly TRBD1 (5 bases). The receptor was derived from a man in his 60s with non-small cell lung cancer. CDR3: CATRKVGAADTQYF. CDR3 nucleotide sequence: TGTGCCACCAGGAAAGTAGGGGCTGCAGATACGCAGTATTTT.